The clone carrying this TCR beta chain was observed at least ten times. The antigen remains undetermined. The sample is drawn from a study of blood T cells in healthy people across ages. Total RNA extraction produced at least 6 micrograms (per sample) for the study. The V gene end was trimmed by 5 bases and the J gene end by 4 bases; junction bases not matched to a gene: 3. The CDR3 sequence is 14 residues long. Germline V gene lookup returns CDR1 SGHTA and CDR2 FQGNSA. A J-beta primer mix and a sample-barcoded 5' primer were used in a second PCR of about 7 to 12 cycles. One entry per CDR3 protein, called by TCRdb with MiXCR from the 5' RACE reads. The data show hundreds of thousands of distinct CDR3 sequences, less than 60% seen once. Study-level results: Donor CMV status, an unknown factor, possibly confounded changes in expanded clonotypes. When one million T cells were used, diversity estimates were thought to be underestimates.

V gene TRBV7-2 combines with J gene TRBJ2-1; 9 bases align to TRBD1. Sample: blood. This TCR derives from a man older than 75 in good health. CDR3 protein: CASSRDRAYNEQFF. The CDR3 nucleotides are TGTGCCAGCAGCCGGGACAGGGCATACAATGAGCAGTTCTTC.